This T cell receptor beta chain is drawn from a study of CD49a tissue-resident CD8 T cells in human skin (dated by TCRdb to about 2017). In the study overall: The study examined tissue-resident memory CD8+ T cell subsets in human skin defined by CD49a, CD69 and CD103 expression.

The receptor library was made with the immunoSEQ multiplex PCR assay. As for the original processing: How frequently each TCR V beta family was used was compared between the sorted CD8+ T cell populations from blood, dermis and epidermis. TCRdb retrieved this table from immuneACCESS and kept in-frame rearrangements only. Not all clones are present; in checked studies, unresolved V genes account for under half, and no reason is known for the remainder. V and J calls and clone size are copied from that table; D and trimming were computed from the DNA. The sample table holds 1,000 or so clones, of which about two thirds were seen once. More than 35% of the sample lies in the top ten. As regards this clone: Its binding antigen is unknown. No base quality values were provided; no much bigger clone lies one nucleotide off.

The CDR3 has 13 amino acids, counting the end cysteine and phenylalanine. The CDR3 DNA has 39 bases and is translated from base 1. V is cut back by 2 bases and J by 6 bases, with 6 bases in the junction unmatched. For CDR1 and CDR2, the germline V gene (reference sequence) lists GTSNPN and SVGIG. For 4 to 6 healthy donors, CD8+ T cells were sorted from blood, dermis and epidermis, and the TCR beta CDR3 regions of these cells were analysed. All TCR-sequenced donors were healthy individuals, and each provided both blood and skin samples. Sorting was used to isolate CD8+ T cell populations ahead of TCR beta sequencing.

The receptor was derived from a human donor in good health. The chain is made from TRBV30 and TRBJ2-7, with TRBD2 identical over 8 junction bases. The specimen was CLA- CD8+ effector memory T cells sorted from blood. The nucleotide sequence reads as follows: TGTGCCTGGAGTTTCAGCGGGAGTGGCGAGCAGTACTTC. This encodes CAWSFSGSGEQYF. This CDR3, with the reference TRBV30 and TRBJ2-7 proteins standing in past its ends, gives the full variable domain SQTIHQWPATLVQPVGSPLSLECTVEGTSNPNLYWYRQAAGRGLQLLFYSVGIGQISSEVPQNLSASRPQDRQFILSSKKLLLSDSGFYLCAWSFSGSGEQYFGPGTRLTVT.